A selection of T cell receptor beta chains follows, all from one sample in a study of identical twins. TCRdb independently ran MiXCR on the 5' RACE reads; one entry per CDR3 protein. This sample has 470,000 or so distinct CDR3 sequences; about 24% occur once, and the top ten carry roughly 2.8%. The same data also went into a second study, on T cells expressing NK-cell markers.

Material for sequencing was CD4+ T cells sorted from blood. The receptors come from a woman under 30 in good health. Both conserved end residues are part of each CDR3. The D gene is left open where the match is weak. Clone size is given for some rows only: seen once, a few or many times, or a class if the clone is expanded.

V: TRBV9; J: TRBJ2-1; D: TRBD2; size: few; CDR3: CASSFRTSVEEQFF; DNA: TGTGCCAGCAGCTTTCGGACTAGTGTCGAGGAGCAGTTCTTC
V: TRBV7-2; J: TRBJ2-1; D: -; size: few; CDR3: CASSFSVYNEQFF; DNA: TGTGCCAGCAGCTTCTCGGTCTACAATGAGCAGTTCTTC
V: TRBV6-5; J: TRBJ2-7; D: -; size: -; CDR3: CASSYGGGLTYEQYF; DNA: TGTGCCAGCAGTTACGGTGGGGGACTCACCTACGAGCAGTACTTC
V: TRBV7-8; J: TRBJ2-3; D: TRBD2; size: -; CDR3: CASSTQAGGTDTQYF; DNA: TGTGCCAGCAGCACCCAAGCGGGGGGTACAGATACGCAGTATTTT
V: TRBV11-2; J: TRBJ2-7; D: -; size: once; CDR3: CASSPRLTGGSYEQYF; DNA: TGTGCCAGCAGCCCCAGGTTGACAGGCGGCTCCTACGAGCAGTACTTC
V: TRBV6-1; J: TRBJ1-1; D: -; size: -; CDR3: CASSQTLTTAEAFF; DNA: TGTGCCAGCAGTCAAACACTAACTACCGCTGAAGCTTTCTTT
V: TRBV24-1; J: TRBJ2-1; D: TRBD2; size: few; CDR3: CATSDPGTSGDNEQFF; DNA: TGTGCCACCAGTGACCCAGGGACTAGCGGAGACAATGAGCAGTTCTTC
V: TRBV12-3/TRBV12-4; J: TRBJ1-3; D: -; size: -; CDR3: CASTPSGSGNTIYF; DNA: TGTGCCAGCACCCCTTCGGGATCTGGAAACACCATATATTTT
V: TRBV15; J: TRBJ1-5; D: -; size: many; CDR3: CATSRGAVRGQPQHF; DNA: TGTGCCACCAGCAGAGGGGCAGTCCGAGGTCAGCCCCAGCATTTT
V: TRBV3-1; J: TRBJ2-1; D: -; size: few; CDR3: CASSQSRDFRYNEQFF; DNA: TGTGCCAGCAGCCAATCCCGGGACTTCCGCTACAATGAGCAGTTCTTC
V: TRBV24-1; J: TRBJ2-2; D: -; size: -; CDR3: CATSGKASGELFF; DNA: TGTGCCACCAGTGGAAAGGCCTCCGGGGAGCTGTTTTTT
V: TRBV5-1; J: TRBJ1-2; D: -; size: few; CDR3: CASSLQSPTVEGYTF; DNA: TGCGCCAGCAGCTTGCAGTCCCCCACCGTCGAGGGCTACACCTTC
V: TRBV21-1; J: TRBJ2-3; D: -; size: -; CDR3: CASSNPRGYNTDTQYF; DNA: TGTGCCAGCAGCAACCCCAGGGGCTACAACACAGATACGCAGTATTTT
V: TRBV6-6; J: TRBJ1-4; D: -; size: few; CDR3: CASIGNEKLFF; DNA: TGTGCCAGCATTGGGAACGAAAAACTGTTTTTT
V: TRBV2; J: TRBJ1-1; D: TRBD1; size: -; CDR3: CASRTQGLNTEAFF; DNA: TGTGCCAGCAGAACACAGGGGTTGAACACTGAAGCTTTCTTT
V: TRBV20-1; J: TRBJ2-1; D: -; size: -; CDR3: CSARDPGSGSNNEQFF; DNA: TGCAGTGCTAGAGATCCGGGAAGTGGTTCCAACAATGAGCAGTTCTTC
V: TRBV5-1; J: TRBJ2-1; D: -; size: few; CDR3: CASSTDRDEQFF; DNA: TGCGCCAGCAGCACAGACCGGGATGAGCAGTTCTTC
V: TRBV15; J: TRBJ1-1; D: TRBD1; size: -; CDR3: CATSNQGGNTEAFF; DNA: TGTGCCACCAGCAACCAGGGGGGGAACACTGAAGCTTTCTTT
V: TRBV19; J: TRBJ2-2; D: TRBD1; size: few; CDR3: CATYRQGGTGELFF; DNA: TGTGCCACTTACAGACAGGGCGGAACCGGGGAGCTGTTTTTT
V: TRBV29-1; J: TRBJ2-3; D: -; size: -; CDR3: CSVSKDSDTQYF; DNA: TGCAGCGTTAGCAAAGATTCAGATACGCAGTATTTT
V: TRBV12-3/TRBV12-4; J: TRBJ2-7; D: -; size: few; CDR3: CASSTDLTSYYEQYF; DNA: TGTGCCAGCAGTACGGATTTAACCAGTTACTACGAGCAGTACTTC
V: TRBV7-9; J: TRBJ1-1; D: -; size: -; CDR3: CASSLVFAEAFF; DNA: TGTGCCAGCAGCTTAGTCTTCGCTGAAGCTTTCTTT
V: TRBV7-8; J: TRBJ2-2; D: TRBD2; size: few; CDR3: CASSDRLARNTGELFF; DNA: TGTGCCAGCAGCGACCGACTAGCGAGGAACACCGGGGAGCTGTTTTTT
V: TRBV20-1; J: TRBJ2-7; D: -; size: -; CDR3: CSAGLPGSYEQYF; DNA: TGCAGTGCCGGACTGCCTGGGTCCTACGAGCAGTACTTC
V: TRBV10-3; J: TRBJ2-7; D: -; size: -; CDR3: CAISESLASRTYEQYF; DNA: TGTGCCATCAGTGAGTCGTTGGCTAGCCGTACCTACGAGCAGTACTTC
V: TRBV12-3/TRBV12-4; J: TRBJ1-1; D: -; size: few; CDR3: CASSPPGPRTEAFF; DNA: TGTGCCAGCAGTCCGCCGGGGCCCCGAACTGAAGCTTTCTTT